Each of the 7 T cell receptor beta chains below was sequenced from the same sample in a study of blood T cells in healthy people across ages. A second PCR, run for roughly 7 to 12 cycles, used a sample-barcoded 5' primer plus a J-beta primer mix. TCRdb reprocessed the 5' RACE reads via MiXCR and lists one record per CDR3 protein. Of about 640,000 distinct CDR3 sequences listed, 58% are singletons. The sample consisted of blood. All receptors come from a man aged 55 to 69 in good health.

The J gene is TRBJ2-7, the V gene TRBV20-1; D ambiguous. Germline V CDR1 and CDR2: DFQATT, SNEGSKA (reference sequence). The CDR3 loop spans 13 amino acids. Trimming stripped 6 bases from V and 3 bases from J, with 15 bases between. Here the CDR3 reads CSAPYTTDYEQYF. The CDR3 nucleotides are TGCAGTGCCCCGTATACTACGGACTACGAGCAGTACTTC.

The chain employs TRBV10-1 and TRBJ2-5; D unclear. The germline CDR1 and CDR2 sequences are WNHNN and SYGVQD (reference sequence). The V end lost 0 bases, the J end lost 8 bases, and 10 bases lay between the germline ends. The CDR3 contains 13 residues. DNA of the CDR3: TGCGCCAGCAGTGAGTCCTCGACCGGTACCCAGTACTTC. Residues: CASSESSTGTQYF.

J is TRBJ2-7 and V is TRBV21-1; the D call TRBD1 from the table was never checked on the DNA. TRBV21-1 is classified as a pseudogene. There are 12 residues in the CDR3. CDR3 region: CASKGPLDEQYF. The CDR3 region has the DNA TGTGCCAGCAAGGGGCCACTAGACGAGCAGTACTTC.

This clonotype was found a few times. The rearrangement uses TRBV12-3 or TRBV12-4 and TRBJ2-2; D gene ambiguous. This CDR3 region has 15 residues. Trimming removed 6 bases from V and 3 bases from J, with 14 bases in between. In DNA, the CDR3 is TGTGCCAGCAGAATAGCCCGCGGAGACACCGGGGAGCTGTTTTTT. This translates into CASRIARGDTGELFF.

The gene calls are TRBV6-2 or TRBV6-3 and TRBJ2-1, with D uncertain. The CDR3 runs to 16 residues. The germline V and J ends were trimmed by 7 bases and 5 bases, with 21 bases remaining between them. Germline CDR1 reads MNHEY; CDR2 reads SVGEGT. The CDR3 DNA is TGTGCCAGCACCTGGGAATGGCCGGAATTCCACAATGAGCAGTTCTTC. Translation gives CASTWEWPEFHNEQFF.

This chain joins TRBV20-1 and TRBJ2-1; TRBD2 is a possible D gene (5 bases). This CDR3 region has 14 residues. Germline assignment: CDR1 DFQATT and CDR2 SNEGSKA (reference sequence). V lost 6 bases, J lost 3 bases, and 15 bases lay in between. CDR3 nucleotides: TGCAGTGCCTTCCGTGGGAGTGTCTACAATGAGCAGTTCTTC. It specifies CSAFRGSVYNEQFF.

The chain has TRBV5-8 and TRBJ1-4; TRBD1 might be the D (5 bases). In germline, CDR1 is SGHTS, CDR2 YDEGEE. The CDR3 extends over 14 amino acids. Trimming removed 3 bases from V and 8 bases from J, with 14 bases in between. This CDR3 reads CASSSRTYREKLFF. The CDR3, as DNA: TGTGCCAGCAGCTCGCGGACATACCGCGAAAAACTGTTTTTT.